Detailed here is one T cell receptor (beta chain). The sample comes from a study of T cells expressing NK-cell markers. Study-wide context: It was sorted CD3+CD56-NKG2C+, CD3+CD56+NKG2C- and CD3+CD56+NKG2C+ T cells that provided the TCR beta repertoires. Eight donors were sequenced, of whom seven were HCMV-seropositive, while the remaining one was HCMV-seronegative.

TCR beta cDNA was generated via 5'RACE template switching incorporating UMIs. From its re-call of the 5' RACE reads, TCRdb lists each CDR3 protein once, without DNA. The sample totals about 380,000 distinct CDR3 sequences. This CDR3 comprises 13 residues. Germline V CDR1 and CDR2: MNHNY, SVGAGI (reference sequence). Sequenced material: blood T cells: a sorted CD56 or NKG2C T cell subset, CD4+ or CD8+ T cells, or bulk PBMC T cells (not recorded which). The sequence was collected from a man aged 18 to 69 in good health. This sequence joins TRBV6-6 and TRBJ2-7; TCRdb selects TRBD1, and the lack of DNA leaves this call unchecked. CDR3: CAINRGRSYEQYF.